The clone carrying this T cell receptor (beta chain) was picked up a small number of times. The data were taken from a study of T-cell memory formation after mild COVID-19. The germline gives CDR1 SGHTA, CDR2 FQGTGA. CDR3 length: 15 residues. V was cut by 4 bases and J by 4 bases, with 14 bases left in between. One entry per CDR3 protein, called by TCRdb with MiXCR from the 5' RACE reads. The repertoire consists of hundreds of thousands of distinct CDR3 sequences, with around 13% occurring once and the leading ten covering 22%. The sequenced material came from PBMCs or a T cell subset sorted from them (not recorded which). The chain is built from TRBV7-3 and TRBJ2-1, with D possibly called TRBD1 or TRBD2 (7 bases each). This TCR came from a young man who had mild COVID-19 (a few samples of this study predate the infection). Cell type and time point are not known. CDR3 bases: TGTGCCAGCAGCTCAGCGGGACAGACATACAATGAGCAGTTCTTC. As protein: CASSSAGQTYNEQFF. The full variable domain, rest sourced from reference TRBV7-3 and TRBJ2-1, is GAGVSQTPSNKVTEKGKYVELRCDPISGHTALYWYRQSLGQGPEFLIYFQGTGAADDSGLPNDRFFAVRPEGSVSTLKIQRTERGDSAVYLCASSSAGQTYNEQFFGPGTRLTVL.